The next 30 T cell receptor beta chains were all read from a single sample in a study of radiotherapy plus CTLA-4 blockade in lung cancer. Generated by immunoSEQ multiplex PCR, the TCRdb table keeps only in-frame clones and is missing some. The sample contains some 30,000 clones, around 74% of which appear only once. This specimen was peripheral blood, taken from a patient treated with radiotherapy plus ipilimumab. The receptors come from a human donor with non-small cell lung cancer that progressed on radiotherapy plus ipilimumab.

This clone occurred once. V is TRBV5-4 and J is TRBJ2-5, with D tentatively TRBD2 (6 bases). The CDR3 loop spans 13 amino acids. V lost 2 bases to trimming and J lost 5 bases, with 10 bases between them. The V gene's germline CDR1 is SGHNT and CDR2 YYREEE (reference sequence). The CDR3 is CASSFGGGETQYF. The DNA for the CDR3 is TGTGCCAGCAGCTTTGGTGGAGGGGAGACCCAGTACTTC.

The CDR3 loop is CASTPARGNTEAFF. DNA of the CDR3: TGTGCCAGCACCCCGGCGAGGGGGAACACTGAAGCTTTCTTT. The J gene is TRBJ1-1, the V gene TRBV7-9; maybe TRBD1 (5 bases). The CDR3 loop spans 14 amino acids. V shed 7 bases and J shed 1 base, with 13 bases lying between them. Germline-derived CDR1 and CDR2 are SEHNR and FQNEAQ (reference sequence).

The chain couples TRBV7-9 to TRBJ1-6, with unresolved D. Germline CDR1 reads SEHNR; CDR2 reads FQNEAQ (reference sequence). V lost 5 bases and J 5 bases, leaving 4 bases between the germline ends. The CDR3 length is 12 residues. Here the CDR3 reads CASSPNNSPLHF. DNA of the CDR3: TGTGCCAGCAGCCCCAATAATTCACCCCTCCACTTT.

J is TRBJ2-1 and V is TRBV28; D is ambiguous. This CDR3 has 17 residues. The germline V and J ends were trimmed by 5 bases and 7 bases, with 24 bases remaining between them. The germline gives CDR1 MDHEN, CDR2 SYDVKM. The CDR3 loop reads CASSTDDRHTTYNEQFF. As DNA, the CDR3 is TGTGCCAGCAGTACCGACGACCGGCACACTACGTATAATGAGCAGTTCTTC.

This clone was counted a few times. This sequence joins TRBV28 and TRBJ1-2; tentative D call: TRBD1 (6 bases). Germline V gene lookup returns CDR1 MDHEN and CDR2 SYDVKM. V was cut by 6 bases and J by 1 base, with 12 bases left in between. The CDR3 covers 14 residues. The DNA for the CDR3 is TGTGCCAGCAGCCGCACAGGGTTTAACTATGGCTACACCTTC. Its translation: CASSRTGFNYGYTF.

This chain joins TRBV9 and TRBJ1-4; maybe TRBD1 (5 bases). Trimming shortened V by 2 bases and J by 4 bases, and 6 bases separated the two germline ends. Germline CDR1 is SGDLS and CDR2 is YYNGEE. The CDR3 is 13 residues long. CDR3 nucleotide sequence: TGTGCCAGCAGCGTCGACAGTAATGAAAAACTGTTTTTT. Its protein product is CASSVDSNEKLFF.

This chain's CDR3 is CASSLTGGEQYF. The DNA for the CDR3 is TGTGCCAGCAGCTTAACAGGAGGCGAGCAGTACTTC. V and J are TRBV7-9 and TRBJ2-7; TRBD1 or TRBD2 may be the D gene (5 bases each). The germline CDR1 and CDR2 sequences are SEHNR and FQNEAQ (reference sequence). Trimming removed 2 bases at V and 6 bases at J, with 8 bases between. This CDR3 has 12 amino acids.

This clone appeared once. J is TRBJ2-7 and V is TRBV27; D gene uncertain. Trimming left V 3 bases short and J 4 bases short, with 16 bases between. The CDR3 has 15 residues. Per the germline V gene, CDR1 is MNHEY and CDR2 is SMNVEV (reference sequence). CDR3 protein: CASSLWVGSGYEQYF. For the CDR3, the DNA is TGTGCCAGCAGTTTGTGGGTGGGCAGTGGATACGAGCAGTACTTC.

The rearrangement links TRBV10-3 to TRBJ1-2; possibly TRBD1 for D (5 bases). The CDR3 loop spans 12 amino acids. Per the germline V gene, CDR1 is ENHRY and CDR2 is SYGVKD. V was clipped by 6 bases and J by 1 base, with 6 bases between them. The CDR3: CAIRGDNYGYTF. CDR3 bases: TGTGCCATCAGAGGGGATAACTATGGCTACACCTTC.

V and J are TRBV4-2 and TRBJ2-5, with 7 bases matching TRBD2. This CDR3 region has 18 residues. The ends lost 0 bases at V and 1 base at J; junction bases unmatched: 11. Germline CDR1 and CDR2: LGHNA and YNFKEQ. CDR3 protein: CASSQDIPPGGGQETQYF. The CDR3 DNA reads as TGTGCCAGCAGCCAAGATATCCCCCCGGGCGGGGGCCAAGAGACCCAGTACTTC.

This clone was seen a few times. The chain is built from TRBV19 and TRBJ1-5; a weak D match, TRBD1 (5 bases). From germline, CDR1 is LNHDA and CDR2 SQIVND (reference sequence). Deletions cut 3 bases from V and 3 bases from J, with 12 bases between. The CDR3 is made up of 15 amino acids. The CDR3 spells CASSIKDRPNQPQHF. The DNA for the CDR3 is TGTGCCAGTAGTATTAAAGACAGACCCAATCAGCCCCAGCATTTT. Combining the CDR3 with reference TRBV19 and TRBJ1-5 gives the whole variable domain DGGITQSPKYLFRKEGQNVTLSCEQNLNHDAMYWYRQDPGQGLRLIYYSQIVNDFQKGDIAEGYSVSREKKESFPLTVTSAQKNPTAFYLCASSIKDRPNQPQHFGDGTRLSIL.

J is TRBJ2-4 and V is TRBV6-1, with D possibly TRBD2 on 5 matching bases. The CDR3 consists of 12 residues. Germline CDR1 and CDR2: MNHNS and SASEGT. V was clipped by 5 bases and J by 7 bases, with 9 bases between them. The CDR3 DNA sequence: TGTGCCAGCAGTCTCGGGATGAACATTCAGTACTTC. Translating gives CASSLGMNIQYF.

The count of this clone is one. This chain uses TRBV7-9 with TRBJ2-7, with D maybe TRBD2 (6 bases). The CDR3 length is 17 residues. V shed 5 bases and J shed 3 bases, with 23 bases lying between them. The germline CDR1 and CDR2 sequences are SEHNR and FQNEAQ (reference sequence). CDR3 in DNA: TGTGCCAGCAGCCCTAGGACGGCTCGGGGGATCTTCTACGAGCAGTACTTC. Residues: CASSPRTARGIFYEQYF.

V gene TRBV7-2 combines with J gene TRBJ2-7; weak D call: TRBD2 (6 bases). Germline V gives CDR1 SGHTA, CDR2 FQGNSA. This CDR3 comprises 16 residues. Trimming took off 5 bases at V and 1 base at J, with 18 bases between the two ends. CDR3 residues: CASSPDSAGNSYEQYF. CDR3 sequence (DNA): TGTGCCAGCAGCCCGGATTCGGCGGGGAATTCCTACGAGCAGTACTTC.

The chain carries TRBV28 and TRBJ1-6, with TRBD1 matching 9 bases. V shed 6 bases and J 7 bases; nucleotides not matched to a gene: 19. Germline CDR1 is MDHEN and CDR2 is SYDVKM. The CDR3 spans 19 residues. This chain's CDR3 is CASRGERAGQGILNSPLHF. The CDR3 DNA follows: TGTGCCAGCAGAGGGGAAAGGGCCGGACAGGGGATATTGAATTCACCCCTCCACTTT.

This clone was detected once. V gene TRBV5-6 combines with J gene TRBJ1-1, with a weak D call TRBD1 (6 bases). The CDR3 spans 15 residues. Per germline, CDR1 SGHDT and CDR2 YYEEEE. Trimming shortened V by 3 bases and J by 0 bases, and 12 bases separated the two germline ends. The chain's CDR3 is CASSWGQSMNTEAFF. The DNA of the CDR3 is TGTGCCAGCAGCTGGGGGCAGAGCATGAACACTGAAGCTTTCTTT.

The chain employs TRBV13 and TRBJ1-1; D not resolved. Trimming shortened V by 5 bases and J by 7 bases, and 8 bases separated the two germline ends. The V gene's germline CDR1 is PRHDT and CDR2 FYEKMQ (reference sequence). The CDR3 extends over 11 amino acids. As DNA, the CDR3 is TGTGCCAGCAGCCCCGATAGTGAAGCTTTCTTT. Protein product: CASSPDSEAFF.

The V call is TRBV28, the J call TRBJ2-7, with no clear D. Trimming took off 7 bases at V and 2 bases at J, with 6 bases between the two ends. The CDR3 is 11 residues long. The V gene's germline CDR1 is MDHEN and CDR2 SYDVKM. The CDR3, as DNA: TGTGCCAGCATGAGTGCCTACGAGCAGTACTTC. It yields the protein CASMSAYEQYF.

This clone was seen only a few times. The V gene is TRBV28, the J gene TRBJ1-1; no firm D call. The CDR3 spans 15 residues. The ends were cut back, 2 bases at V and 0 bases at J, with 10 bases in the middle. CDR1 MDHEN and CDR2 SYDVKM come from the germline V gene. Here the CDR3 reads CASSLTWGLNTEAFF. For the CDR3, the DNA is TGTGCCAGCAGTTTAACGTGGGGTCTGAACACTGAAGCTTTCTTT.

V is TRBV28 and J is TRBJ2-1; 7 bases map to TRBD1. Germline V CDR1 and CDR2: MDHEN, SYDVKM. V gave up 7 bases and J gave up 0 bases; unmatched junction bases: 6. The CDR3 contains 15 residues. CDR3 residues: CASTFRGNSYNEQFF. The CDR3 region has the DNA TGTGCCAGCACCTTCAGGGGGAACTCCTACAATGAGCAGTTCTTC.

The chain carries TRBV6-6 and TRBJ2-1; no firm D call. The V and J ends lost 0 bases and 3 bases respectively, with 12 bases between them. Germline V CDR1 and CDR2: MNHNY, SVGAGI (reference sequence). The CDR3 has 16 residues. The CDR3 coding sequence is TGTGCCAGCAGTTACTCGACTCAACCGAACTACAATGAGCAGTTCTTC. This encodes CASSYSTQPNYNEQFF.

CDR3 bases: TGTGCCAGCAGTGAAACAGGTTTCAAGTACTCTGGAAACACCATATATTTT. Translation gives CASSETGFKYSGNTIYF. This rearrangement joins TRBV6-1 to TRBJ1-3; possibly TRBD1 for D (5 bases). Germline-derived CDR1 and CDR2 are MNHNS and SASEGT. V was cut by 2 bases and J by 0 bases, with 14 bases left in between. The CDR3 consists of 17 residues.

This clone was found a few times. The chain uses TRBV6-5 and TRBJ2-3, with 7 bases matching TRBD2. The length of the CDR3 is 15 residues. V gave up 6 bases and J gave up 0 bases; unmatched junction bases: 6. In germline, CDR1 is MNHEY, CDR2 SVGAGI. In DNA, the CDR3 is TGTGCCAGCAGGTTGAGCGGGGCTAGCACAGATACGCAGTATTTT. Amino acids: CASRLSGASTDTQYF.

This clone was seen once. J is TRBJ2-3 and V is TRBV28; 10 nucleotides line up with TRBD2. The CDR3 runs 15 residues. V was clipped by 2 bases and J by 5 bases; unmatched bases: 4. Germline CDR1 and CDR2: MDHEN and SYDVKM. The CDR3 loop reads CASSLASGSRDTQYF. In DNA, the CDR3 is TGTGCCAGCAGTTTAGCTAGCGGGAGTAGAGATACGCAGTATTTT.

The chain is built from TRBV19 and TRBJ2-5, with 9 bases fitting TRBD1. Germline CDR1 LNHDA, CDR2 SQIVND (reference sequence). Trimming cost V 5 bases and J 5 bases; bases outside gene matches: 9. This CDR3 contains 15 residues. CDR3 residues: CASSARQGGRETQYF. DNA for the CDR3: TGTGCCAGTAGTGCCAGACAGGGGGGTCGGGAGACCCAGTACTTC. Full variable domain (outside the CDR3, taken from reference TRBV19 and TRBJ2-5): DGGITQSPKYLFRKEGQNVTLSCEQNLNHDAMYWYRQDPGQGLRLIYYSQIVNDFQKGDIAEGYSVSREKKESFPLTVTSAQKNPTAFYLCASSARQGGRETQYFGPGTRLLVL.

The rearrangement uses TRBV15 and TRBJ1-5, with no clear D. The germline V gene has CDR1 LNHNV and CDR2 YYDKDF (reference sequence). The V and J ends lost 1 base and 2 bases respectively, with 12 bases between them. The CDR3 has 16 residues. The CDR3 loop is CATSRGTRSGNQPQHF. CDR3 coding DNA: TGTGCCACCAGCAGAGGGACCCGGAGCGGCAATCAGCCCCAGCATTTT.

As DNA, the CDR3 is TGCAGCGTCAAGAACACCGGGGAGCTGTTTTTT. Protein sequence: CSVKNTGELFF. The chain employs TRBV29-1 and TRBJ2-2; D is unresolved. The CDR3 consists of 11 residues. Germline V gene lookup returns CDR1 SQVTM and CDR2 ANQGSEA. V lost 6 bases to trimming and J lost 1 base, with 3 bases between them.

V and J are TRBV4-3 and TRBJ1-3; possible D gene TRBD1, 5 bases. CDR1 is LGHNA and CDR2 is YSLEER in the germline V gene. The CDR3 has 17 amino acids. Trimming removed 0 bases from V and 0 bases from J, with 12 bases in between. CDR3 protein: CASSQDGGGNSGNTIYF. The CDR3 nucleotides read TGCGCCAGCAGCCAAGATGGGGGGGGGAACTCTGGAAACACCATATATTTT.

The gene calls are TRBV5-1 and TRBJ1-4; 7 nucleotides agree with TRBD1. J was trimmed by 5 bases and V by 7 bases; bases with no gene match: 8. This CDR3 region has 14 residues. The germline gives CDR1 SGHRS, CDR2 YFSETQ. CDR3 loop: CASCLGTENEKLFF. CDR3 nucleotides: TGCGCCAGCTGCCTCGGGACAGAGAATGAAAAACTGTTTTTT.

The chain joins TRBV2 to TRBJ1-2; tentatively, D is TRBD1 (6 bases). Trimming pared 6 bases from V and 2 bases from J, leaving 16 bases between. Germline CDR1 reads SNHLY; CDR2 reads FYNNEI. The CDR3 totals 15 residues. The CDR3: CASRENREGNYGYTF. CDR3 coding DNA: TGTGCCAGCAGGGAAAACAGGGAGGGAAACTATGGCTACACCTTC.